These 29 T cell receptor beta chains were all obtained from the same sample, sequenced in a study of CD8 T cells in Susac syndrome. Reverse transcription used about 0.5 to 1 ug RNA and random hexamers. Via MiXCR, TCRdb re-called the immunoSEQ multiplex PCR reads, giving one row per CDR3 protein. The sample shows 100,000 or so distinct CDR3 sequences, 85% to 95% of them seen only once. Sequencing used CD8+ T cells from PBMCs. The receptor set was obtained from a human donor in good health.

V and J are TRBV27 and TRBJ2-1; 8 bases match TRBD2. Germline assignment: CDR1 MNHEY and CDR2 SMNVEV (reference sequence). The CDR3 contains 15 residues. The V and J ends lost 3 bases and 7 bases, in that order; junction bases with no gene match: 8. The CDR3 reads CASSFPRGGWNEQFF. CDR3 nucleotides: TGTGCCAGCAGTTTCCCCCGGGGGGGCTGGAATGAGCAGTTCTTC.

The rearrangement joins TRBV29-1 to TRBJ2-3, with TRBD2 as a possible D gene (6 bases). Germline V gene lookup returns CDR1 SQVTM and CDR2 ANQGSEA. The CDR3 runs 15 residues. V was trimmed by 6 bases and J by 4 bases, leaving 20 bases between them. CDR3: CSVPLGLAYPDTQYF. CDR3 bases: TGCAGCGTCCCCCTTGGGCTAGCGTACCCAGATACGCAGTATTTT.

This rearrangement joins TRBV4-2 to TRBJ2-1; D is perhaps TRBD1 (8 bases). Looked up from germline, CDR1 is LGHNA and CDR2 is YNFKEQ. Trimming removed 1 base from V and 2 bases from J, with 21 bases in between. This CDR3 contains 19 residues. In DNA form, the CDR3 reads TGTGCCAGCAGCCAAGCGGGACAGGTTAGCGGGCCTCCCTACAATGAGCAGTTCTTC. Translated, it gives CASSQAGQVSGPPYNEQFF.

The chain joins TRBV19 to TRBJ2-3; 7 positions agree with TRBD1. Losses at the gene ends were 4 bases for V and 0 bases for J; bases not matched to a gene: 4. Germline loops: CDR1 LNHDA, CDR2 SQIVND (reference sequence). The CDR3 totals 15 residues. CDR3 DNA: TGTGCCAGTAGTACTCGGACAGGTAGCACAGATACGCAGTATTTT. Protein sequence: CASSTRTGSTDTQYF.

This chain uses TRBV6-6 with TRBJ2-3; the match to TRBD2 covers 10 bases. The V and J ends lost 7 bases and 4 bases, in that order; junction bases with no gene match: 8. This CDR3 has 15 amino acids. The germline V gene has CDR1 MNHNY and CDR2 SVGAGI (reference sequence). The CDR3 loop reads CASNGAGGPADTQYF. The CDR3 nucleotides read TGTGCCAGCAACGGAGCGGGAGGGCCTGCAGATACGCAGTATTTT.

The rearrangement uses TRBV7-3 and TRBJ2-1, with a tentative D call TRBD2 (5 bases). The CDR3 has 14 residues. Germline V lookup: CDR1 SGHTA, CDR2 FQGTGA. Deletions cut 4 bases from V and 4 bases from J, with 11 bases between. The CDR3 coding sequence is TGTGCCAGCAGCTCCATTACTAGTTACAATGAGCAGTTCTTC. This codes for CASSSITSYNEQFF. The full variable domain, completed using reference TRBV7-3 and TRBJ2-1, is GAGVSQTPSNKVTEKGKYVELRCDPISGHTALYWYRQSLGQGPEFLIYFQGTGAADDSGLPNDRFFAVRPEGSVSTLKIQRTERGDSAVYLCASSSITSYNEQFFGPGTRLTVL.

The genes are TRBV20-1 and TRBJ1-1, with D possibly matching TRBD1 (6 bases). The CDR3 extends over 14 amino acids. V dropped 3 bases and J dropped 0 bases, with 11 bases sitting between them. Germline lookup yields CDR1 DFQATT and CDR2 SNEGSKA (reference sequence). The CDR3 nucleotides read TGCAGTGCTAGCCCCGGGACAATGAACACTGAAGCTTTCTTT. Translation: CSASPGTMNTEAFF.

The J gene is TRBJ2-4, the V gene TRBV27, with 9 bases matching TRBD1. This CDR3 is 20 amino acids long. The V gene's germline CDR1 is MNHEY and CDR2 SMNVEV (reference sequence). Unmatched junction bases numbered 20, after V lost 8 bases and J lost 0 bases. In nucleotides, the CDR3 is TGTGCCAGCGAAAAACGAGGGGGACAGGGCAGACCGCTAGCCAAAAACATTCAGTACTTC. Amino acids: CASEKRGGQGRPLAKNIQYF.

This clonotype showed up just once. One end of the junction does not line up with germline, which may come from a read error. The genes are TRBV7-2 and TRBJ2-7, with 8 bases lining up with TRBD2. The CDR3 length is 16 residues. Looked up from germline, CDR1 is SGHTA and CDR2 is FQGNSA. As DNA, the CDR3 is TGTGCCAGCAGCTCGCCCGGACTAGCCCTCTCCCACGAGCAGTACTTC. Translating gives CASSSPGLALSHEQYF.

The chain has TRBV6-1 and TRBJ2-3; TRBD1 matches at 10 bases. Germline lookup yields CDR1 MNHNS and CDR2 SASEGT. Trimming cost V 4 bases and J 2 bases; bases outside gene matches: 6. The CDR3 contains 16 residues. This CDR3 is CASSAPGQGITDTQYF. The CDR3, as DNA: TGTGCCAGCAGTGCCCCGGGACAGGGGATCACAGATACGCAGTATTTT.

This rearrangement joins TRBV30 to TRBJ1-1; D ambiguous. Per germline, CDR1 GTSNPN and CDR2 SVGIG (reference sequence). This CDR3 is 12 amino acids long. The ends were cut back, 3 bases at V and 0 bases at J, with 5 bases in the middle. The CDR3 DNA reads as TGTGCCTGGAGAGTCCTGAACACTGAAGCTTTCTTT. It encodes CAWRVLNTEAFF.

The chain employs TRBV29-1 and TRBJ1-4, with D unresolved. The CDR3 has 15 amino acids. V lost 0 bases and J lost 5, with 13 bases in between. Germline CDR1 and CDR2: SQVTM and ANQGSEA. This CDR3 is CSVEDLGSPNEKLFF. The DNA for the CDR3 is TGCAGCGTTGAAGATCTAGGTAGTCCAAATGAAAAACTGTTTTTT.

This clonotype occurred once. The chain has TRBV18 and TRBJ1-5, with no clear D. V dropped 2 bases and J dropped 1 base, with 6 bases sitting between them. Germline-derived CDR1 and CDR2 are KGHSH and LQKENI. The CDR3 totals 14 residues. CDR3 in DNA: TGTGCCAGCTCACCAGCACAGAGCAATCAGCCCCAGCATTTT. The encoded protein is CASSPAQSNQPQHF.

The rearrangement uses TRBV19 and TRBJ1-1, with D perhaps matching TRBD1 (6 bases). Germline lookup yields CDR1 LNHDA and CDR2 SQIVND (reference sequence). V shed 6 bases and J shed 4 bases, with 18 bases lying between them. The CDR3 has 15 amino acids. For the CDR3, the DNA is TGTGCCAGTAGGATAACAGGGCTGCGGGTCACTGAAGCTTTCTTT. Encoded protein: CASRITGLRVTEAFF.

Written as DNA, the CDR3 is TGTGCCAGCAGCCAAGAAGGGACCAGCTGGTGGGAGACCCAGTACTTC. Translation gives CASSQEGTSWWETQYF. This sequence joins TRBV4-2 and TRBJ2-5, with D perhaps TRBD1 or TRBD2 (5 bases each). The germline gives CDR1 LGHNA, CDR2 YNFKEQ. The CDR3 has 16 residues. V lost 0 bases and J lost 5, with 16 bases in between.

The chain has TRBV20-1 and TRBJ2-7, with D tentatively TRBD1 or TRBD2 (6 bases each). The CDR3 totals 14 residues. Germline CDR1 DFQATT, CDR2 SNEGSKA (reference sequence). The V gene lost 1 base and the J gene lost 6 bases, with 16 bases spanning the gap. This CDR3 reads CSARAGAGFGEQYF. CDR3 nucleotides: TGCAGTGCTAGAGCGGGGGCGGGTTTCGGCGAGCAGTACTTC.

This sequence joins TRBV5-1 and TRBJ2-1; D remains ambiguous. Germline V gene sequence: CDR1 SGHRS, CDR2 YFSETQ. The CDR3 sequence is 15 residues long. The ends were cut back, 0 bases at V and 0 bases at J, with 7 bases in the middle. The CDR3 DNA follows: TGCGCCAGCAGCTTGGGGCAGACCTCCTACAATGAGCAGTTCTTC. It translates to CASSLGQTSYNEQFF.

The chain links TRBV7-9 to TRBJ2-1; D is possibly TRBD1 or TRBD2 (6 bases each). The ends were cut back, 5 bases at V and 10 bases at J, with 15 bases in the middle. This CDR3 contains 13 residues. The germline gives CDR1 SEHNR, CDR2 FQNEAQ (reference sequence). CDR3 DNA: TGTGCCAGCAGCCAAGCGTCCGGGGGCGAGCAGTTCTTC. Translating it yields CASSQASGGEQFF.

The CDR3: CAWSEIDRVGYEQYF. In DNA, the CDR3 is TGTGCCTGGAGCGAAATCGACAGGGTAGGATACGAGCAGTACTTC. V usage is TRBV30 and J usage is TRBJ2-7; 7 bases are shared with TRBD1. The CDR3 is made up of 15 amino acids. The V gene's germline CDR1 is GTSNPN and CDR2 SVGIG (reference sequence). V lost 3 bases and J lost 4; bases outside the gene matches: 12.

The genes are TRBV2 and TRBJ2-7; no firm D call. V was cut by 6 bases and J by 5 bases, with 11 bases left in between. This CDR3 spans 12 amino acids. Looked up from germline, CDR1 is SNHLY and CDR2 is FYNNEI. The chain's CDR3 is CASSAEIHEQYF. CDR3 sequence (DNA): TGTGCCAGCAGCGCCGAGATCCACGAGCAGTACTTC.

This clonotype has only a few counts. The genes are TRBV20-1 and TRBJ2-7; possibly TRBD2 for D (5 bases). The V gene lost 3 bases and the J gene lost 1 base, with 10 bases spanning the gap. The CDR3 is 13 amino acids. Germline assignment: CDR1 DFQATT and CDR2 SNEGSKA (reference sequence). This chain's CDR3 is CSASIRGSYEQYF. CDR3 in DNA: TGCAGTGCTAGTATCCGGGGTTCCTACGAGCAGTACTTC.

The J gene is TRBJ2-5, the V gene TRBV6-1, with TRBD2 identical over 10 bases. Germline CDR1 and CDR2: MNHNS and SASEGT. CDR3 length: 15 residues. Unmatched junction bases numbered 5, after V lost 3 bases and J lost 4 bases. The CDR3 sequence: CASSDGVAGGETQYF. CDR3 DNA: TGTGCCAGCAGTGATGGAGTAGCGGGAGGAGAGACCCAGTACTTC.

The CDR3 DNA follows: TGTGCCAGCAGATCGGACAGGTACCAAGAGACCCAGTACTTC. Residues: CASRSDRYQETQYF. The chain uses TRBV12-3 or TRBV12-4 and TRBJ2-5; 7 nucleotides align to TRBD1. The V and J ends lost 6 bases and 0 bases, in that order; junction bases with no gene match: 4. This CDR3 is built from 14 residues.

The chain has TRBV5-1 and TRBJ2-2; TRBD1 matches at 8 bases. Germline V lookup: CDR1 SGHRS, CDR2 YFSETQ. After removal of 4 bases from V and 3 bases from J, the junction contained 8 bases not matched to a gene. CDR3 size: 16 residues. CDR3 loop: CASSTLRGQDTGELFF. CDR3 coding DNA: TGCGCCAGCAGCACCCTCAGGGGGCAGGACACCGGGGAGCTGTTTTTT.

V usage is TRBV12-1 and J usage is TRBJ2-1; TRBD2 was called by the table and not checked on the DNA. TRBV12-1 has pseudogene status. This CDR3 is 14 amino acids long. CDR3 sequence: CASMHSGMYNEQFF. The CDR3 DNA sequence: TGTGCCAGCATGCATAGCGGGATGTACAATGAGCAGTTCTTC.

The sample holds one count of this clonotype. The CDR3 sequence: CASSFLAGGLQETQYF. CDR3 DNA sequence: TGTGCCAGCAGTTTCTTAGCGGGGGGATTACAAGAGACCCAGTACTTC. The gene calls are TRBV6-5 and TRBJ2-5, with 10 positions matching TRBD2. CDR1 is MNHEY and CDR2 is SVGAGI in the germline V gene. V gave up 4 bases and J gave up 2 bases; unmatched junction bases: 7. CDR3 size: 16 residues.

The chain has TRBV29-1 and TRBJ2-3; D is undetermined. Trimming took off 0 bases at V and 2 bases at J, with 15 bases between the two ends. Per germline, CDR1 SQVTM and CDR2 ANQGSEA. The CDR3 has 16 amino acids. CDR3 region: CSVEDPTRPNTDTQYF. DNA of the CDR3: TGCAGCGTTGAAGATCCCACCCGGCCTAACACAGATACGCAGTATTTT.

The DNA of the CDR3 is TGTGCCAGCAGCCGGGGACTAGCGGGAGCACGTGGCTACAATGAGCAGTTCTTC. Translation: CASSRGLAGARGYNEQFF. The chain has TRBV5-5 and TRBJ2-1; 14 positions agree with TRBD2. Germline assignment: CDR1 SGHKS and CDR2 YYEKEE (reference sequence). The CDR3 length is 18 residues. Trimming at V came to 4 bases and at J to 3 bases, leaving 9 bases not matched to a gene.

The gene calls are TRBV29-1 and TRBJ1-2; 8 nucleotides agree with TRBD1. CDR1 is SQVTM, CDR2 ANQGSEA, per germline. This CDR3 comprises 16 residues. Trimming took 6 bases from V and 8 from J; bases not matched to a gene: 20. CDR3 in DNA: TGCAGCGTGGACCAGGACAGGGAGGGCGACACGGGAGGCTACACCTTC. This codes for CSVDQDREGDTGGYTF.